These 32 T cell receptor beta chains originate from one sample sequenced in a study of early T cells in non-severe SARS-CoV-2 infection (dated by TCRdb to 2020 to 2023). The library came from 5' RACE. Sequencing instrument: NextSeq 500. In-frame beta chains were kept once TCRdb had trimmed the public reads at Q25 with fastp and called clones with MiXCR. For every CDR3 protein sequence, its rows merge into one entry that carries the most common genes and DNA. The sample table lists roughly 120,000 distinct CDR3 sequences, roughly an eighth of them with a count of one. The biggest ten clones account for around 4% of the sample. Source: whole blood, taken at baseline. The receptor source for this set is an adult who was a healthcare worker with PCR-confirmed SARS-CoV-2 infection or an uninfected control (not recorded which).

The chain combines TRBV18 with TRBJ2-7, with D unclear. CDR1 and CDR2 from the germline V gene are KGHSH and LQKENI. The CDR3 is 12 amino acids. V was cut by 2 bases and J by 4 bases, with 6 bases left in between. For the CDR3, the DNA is TGTGCCAGCTCACCAGGGGTTTACGAGCAGTACTTC. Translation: CASSPGVYEQYF. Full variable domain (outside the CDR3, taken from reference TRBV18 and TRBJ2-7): NAGVMQNPRHLVRRRGQEARLRCSPMKGHSHVYWYRQLPEEGLKFMVYLQKENIIDESGMPKERFSAEFPKEGPSILRIQQVVRGDSAAYFCASSPGVYEQYFGPGTRLTVT.

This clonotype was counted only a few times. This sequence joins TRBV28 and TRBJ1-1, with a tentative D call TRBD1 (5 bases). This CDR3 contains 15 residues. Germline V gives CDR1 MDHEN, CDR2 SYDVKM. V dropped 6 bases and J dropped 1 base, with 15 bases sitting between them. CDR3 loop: CASRRAGNTNTEAFF. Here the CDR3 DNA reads TGTGCCAGCAGGCGGGCAGGGAATACGAACACTGAAGCTTTCTTT.

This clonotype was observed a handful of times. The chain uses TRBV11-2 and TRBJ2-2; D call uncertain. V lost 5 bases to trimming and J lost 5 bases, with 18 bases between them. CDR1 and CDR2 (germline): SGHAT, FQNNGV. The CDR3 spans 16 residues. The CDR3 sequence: CASSPLTLAGTGELFF. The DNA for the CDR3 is TGTGCCAGCAGCCCCTTAACCTTAGCAGGAACCGGGGAGCTGTTTTTT.

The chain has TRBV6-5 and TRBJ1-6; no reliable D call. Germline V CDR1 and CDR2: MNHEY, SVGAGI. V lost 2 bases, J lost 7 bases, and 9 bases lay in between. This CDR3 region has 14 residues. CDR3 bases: TGTGCCAGCAGTTACCTACCCGGGAATTCACCCCTCCACTTT. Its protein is CASSYLPGNSPLHF.

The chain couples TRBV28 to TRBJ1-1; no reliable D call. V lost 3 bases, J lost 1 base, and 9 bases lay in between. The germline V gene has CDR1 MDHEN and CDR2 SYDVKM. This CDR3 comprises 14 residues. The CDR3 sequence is CASSFRSENTEAFF. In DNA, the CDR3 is TGTGCCAGCAGTTTCAGGTCGGAGAACACTGAAGCTTTCTTT.

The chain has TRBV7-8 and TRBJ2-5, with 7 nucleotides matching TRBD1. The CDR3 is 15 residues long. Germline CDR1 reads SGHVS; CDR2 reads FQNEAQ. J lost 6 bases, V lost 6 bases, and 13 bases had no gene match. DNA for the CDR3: TGTGCCAGCAGACCCCGACAGGGAGTAGGGAAGACCCAGTACTTC. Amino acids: CASRPRQGVGKTQYF.

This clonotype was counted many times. The DNA for the CDR3 is TGCGCCAGCAGCCCGGACGGATCCCCCATCGAGACTGAAGCTTTCTTT. Residues: CASSPDGSPIETEAFF. V is TRBV5-1 and J is TRBJ1-1; D remains unclear. Germline-derived CDR1 and CDR2 are SGHRS and YFSETQ. CDR3 length: 16 amino acids. With 4 bases removed from V and 5 bases from J, the gap between germline ends came to 21 bases.

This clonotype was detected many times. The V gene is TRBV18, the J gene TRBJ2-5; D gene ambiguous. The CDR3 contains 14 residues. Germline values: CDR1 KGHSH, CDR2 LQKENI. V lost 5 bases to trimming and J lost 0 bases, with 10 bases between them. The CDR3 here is CASSLAAYQETQYF. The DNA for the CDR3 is TGTGCCAGCTCATTAGCAGCTTACCAAGAGACCCAGTACTTC.

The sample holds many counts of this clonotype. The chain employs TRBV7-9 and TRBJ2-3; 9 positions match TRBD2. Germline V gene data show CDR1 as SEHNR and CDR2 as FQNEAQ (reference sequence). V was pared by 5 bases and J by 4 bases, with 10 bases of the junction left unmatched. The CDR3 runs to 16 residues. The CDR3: CASSPPGGGEADTQYF. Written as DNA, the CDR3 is TGTGCCAGCAGCCCCCCTGGCGGGGGGGAGGCAGATACGCAGTATTTT. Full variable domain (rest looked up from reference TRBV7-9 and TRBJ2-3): DTGVSQNPRHKITKRGQNVTFRCDPISEHNRLYWYRQTLGQGPEFLTYFQNEAQLEKSRLLSDRFSAERPKGSFSTLEIQRTEQGDSAMYLCASSPPGGGEADTQYFGPGTRLTVL.

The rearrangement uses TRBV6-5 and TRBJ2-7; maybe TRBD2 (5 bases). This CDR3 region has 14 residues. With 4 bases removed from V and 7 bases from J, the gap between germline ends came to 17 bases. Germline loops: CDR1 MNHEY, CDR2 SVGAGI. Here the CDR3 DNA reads TGTGCCAGCAGTTTTTCGACGGGGTTCCGGGAGCAGTACTTC. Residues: CASSFSTGFREQYF.

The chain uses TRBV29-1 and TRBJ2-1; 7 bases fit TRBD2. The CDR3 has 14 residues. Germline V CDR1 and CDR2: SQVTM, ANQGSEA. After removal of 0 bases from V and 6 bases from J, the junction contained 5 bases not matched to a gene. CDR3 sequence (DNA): TGCAGCGTTGAAGATCAATGGGGGGGCAATGAGCAGTTCTTC. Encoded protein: CSVEDQWGGNEQFF.

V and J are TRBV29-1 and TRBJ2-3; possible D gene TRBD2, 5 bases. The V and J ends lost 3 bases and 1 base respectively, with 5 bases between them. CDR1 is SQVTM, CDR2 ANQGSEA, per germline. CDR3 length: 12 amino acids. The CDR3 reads CSVEGGTDTQYF. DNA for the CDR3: TGCAGCGTTGAGGGAGGCACAGATACGCAGTATTTT.

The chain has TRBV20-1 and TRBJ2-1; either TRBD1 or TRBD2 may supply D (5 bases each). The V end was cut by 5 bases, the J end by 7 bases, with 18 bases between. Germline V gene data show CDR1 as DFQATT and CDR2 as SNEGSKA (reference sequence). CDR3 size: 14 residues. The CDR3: CSALGDPSGNEQFF. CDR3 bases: TGCAGTGCTCTAGGGGACCCCTCGGGGAATGAGCAGTTCTTC.

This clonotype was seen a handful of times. The CDR3 DNA is TGTGCCAGCAGTTTGAGGGGGGCAGGGAGATCTTACGAGCAGTACTTC. Translation: CASSLRGAGRSYEQYF. The V call is TRBV27, the J call TRBJ2-7; D is perhaps TRBD1 or TRBD2 (6 bases each). The CDR3 has 16 amino acids. V dropped 3 bases and J dropped 4 bases, with 19 bases sitting between them. Looked up from germline, CDR1 is MNHEY and CDR2 is SMNVEV (reference sequence).

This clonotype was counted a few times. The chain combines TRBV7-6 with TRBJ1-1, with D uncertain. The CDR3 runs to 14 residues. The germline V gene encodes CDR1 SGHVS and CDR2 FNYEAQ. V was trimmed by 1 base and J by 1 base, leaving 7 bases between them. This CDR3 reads CASSLGDGNTEAFF. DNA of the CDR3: TGTGCCAGCAGCTTAGGCGACGGGAACACTGAAGCTTTCTTT.

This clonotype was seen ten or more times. CDR3 loop: CASKGQSNQPQHF. The CDR3 DNA is TGTGCCAGCAAAGGACAAAGCAATCAGCCCCAGCATTTT. The gene calls are TRBV2 and TRBJ1-5; the D gene is possibly TRBD1 (5 bases). Germline CDR1 and CDR2: SNHLY and FYNNEI. The CDR3 consists of 13 residues. Trimming took 7 bases from V and 1 from J, leaving 8 bases between them. The full variable domain, completed using reference TRBV2 and TRBJ1-5, is EPEVTQTPSHQVTQMGQEVILRCVPISNHLYFYWYRQILGQKVEFLVSFYNNEISEKSEIFDDQFSVERPDGSNFTLKIRSTKLEDSAMYFCASKGQSNQPQHFGDGTRLSIL.

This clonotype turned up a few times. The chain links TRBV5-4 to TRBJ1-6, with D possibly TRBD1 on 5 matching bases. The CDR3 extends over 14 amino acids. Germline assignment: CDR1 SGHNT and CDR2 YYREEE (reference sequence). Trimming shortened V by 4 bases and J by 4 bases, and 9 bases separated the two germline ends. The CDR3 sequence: CASSIGAYNSPLHF. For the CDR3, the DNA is TGTGCCAGCAGCATCGGGGCTTATAATTCACCCCTCCACTTT.

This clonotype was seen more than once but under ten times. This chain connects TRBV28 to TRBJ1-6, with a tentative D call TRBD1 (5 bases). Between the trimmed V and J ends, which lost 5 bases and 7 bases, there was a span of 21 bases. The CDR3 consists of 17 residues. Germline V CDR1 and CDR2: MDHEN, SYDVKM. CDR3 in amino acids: CASSPPQGRVRNSPLHF. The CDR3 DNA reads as TGTGCCAGCAGTCCCCCGCAGGGAAGGGTTCGAAATTCACCCCTCCACTTT.

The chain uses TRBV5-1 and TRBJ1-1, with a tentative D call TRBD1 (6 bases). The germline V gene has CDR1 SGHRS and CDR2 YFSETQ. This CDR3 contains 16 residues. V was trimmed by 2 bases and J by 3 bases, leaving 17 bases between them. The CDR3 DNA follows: TGCGCCAGCAGCTTCCCGGGGGGGCGAGGCGACACTGAAGCTTTCTTT. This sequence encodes CASSFPGGRGDTEAFF.

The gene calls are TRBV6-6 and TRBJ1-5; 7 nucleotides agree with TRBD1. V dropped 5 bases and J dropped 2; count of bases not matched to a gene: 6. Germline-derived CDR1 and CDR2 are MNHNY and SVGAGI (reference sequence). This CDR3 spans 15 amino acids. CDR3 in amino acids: CASSLTGVGNQPQHF. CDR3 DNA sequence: TGTGCCAGCAGTCTTACAGGGGTAGGCAATCAGCCCCAGCATTTT.

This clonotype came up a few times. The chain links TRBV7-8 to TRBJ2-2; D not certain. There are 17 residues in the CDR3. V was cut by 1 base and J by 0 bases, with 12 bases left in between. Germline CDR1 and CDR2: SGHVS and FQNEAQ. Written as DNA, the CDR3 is TGTGCCAGCAGCTTAGTTGGCAGTCTCTCGAACACCGGGGAGCTGTTTTTT. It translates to CASSLVGSLSNTGELFF. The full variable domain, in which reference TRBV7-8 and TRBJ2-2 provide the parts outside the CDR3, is GAGVSQSPRYKVAKRGQDVALRCDPISGHVSLFWYQQALGQGPEFLTYFQNEAQLDKSGLPSDRFFAERPEGSVSTLKIQRTQQEDSAVYLCASSLVGSLSNTGELFFGEGSRLTVL.

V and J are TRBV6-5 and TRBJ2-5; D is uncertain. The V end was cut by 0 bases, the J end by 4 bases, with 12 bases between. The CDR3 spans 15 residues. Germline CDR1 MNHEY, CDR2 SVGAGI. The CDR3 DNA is TGTGCCAGCAGTTACTCTACGCAGCTCGGAGAGACCCAGTACTTC. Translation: CASSYSTQLGETQYF.

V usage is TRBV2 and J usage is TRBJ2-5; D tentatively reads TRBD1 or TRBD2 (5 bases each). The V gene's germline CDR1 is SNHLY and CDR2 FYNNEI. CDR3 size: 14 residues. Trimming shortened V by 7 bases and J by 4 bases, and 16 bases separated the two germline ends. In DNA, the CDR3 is TGTGCCAGCATGGGACCAAGGCGGATAGAGACCCAGTACTTC. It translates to CASMGPRRIETQYF. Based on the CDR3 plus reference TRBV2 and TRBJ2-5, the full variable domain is EPEVTQTPSHQVTQMGQEVILRCVPISNHLYFYWYRQILGQKVEFLVSFYNNEISEKSEIFDDQFSVERPDGSNFTLKIRSTKLEDSAMYFCASMGPRRIETQYFGPGTRLLVL.

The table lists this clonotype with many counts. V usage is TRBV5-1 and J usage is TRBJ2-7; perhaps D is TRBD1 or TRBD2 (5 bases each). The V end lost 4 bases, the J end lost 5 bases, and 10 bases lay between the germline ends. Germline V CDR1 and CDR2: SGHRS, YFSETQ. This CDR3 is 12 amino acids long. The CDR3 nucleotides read TGCGCCAGCAGCCTGGGACGCCACGAGCAGTACTTC. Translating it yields CASSLGRHEQYF.

The CDR3 bases are TGTGCCAGCAGGGAGCTGAACACTGAAGCTTTCTTT. Translated: CASRELNTEAFF. The chain couples TRBV28 to TRBJ1-1; unclear D gene. V was clipped by 6 bases and J by 0 bases, with 5 bases between them. Germline V gives CDR1 MDHEN, CDR2 SYDVKM. The CDR3 loop spans 12 amino acids. The complete variable domain, with remaining parts taken from reference TRBV28 and TRBJ1-1, reads DVKVTQSSRYLVKRTGEKVFLECVQDMDHENMFWYRQDPGLGLRLIYFSYDVKMKEKGDIPEGYSVSREKKERFSLILESASTNQTSMYLCASRELNTEAFFGQGTRLTVV.

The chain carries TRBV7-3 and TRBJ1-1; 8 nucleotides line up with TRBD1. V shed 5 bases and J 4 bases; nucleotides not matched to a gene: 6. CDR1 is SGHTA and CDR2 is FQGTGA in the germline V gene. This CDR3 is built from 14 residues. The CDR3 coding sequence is TGTGCCAGCAGCCTCAGGGGGCTGGGCACTGAAGCTTTCTTT. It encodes CASSLRGLGTEAFF.

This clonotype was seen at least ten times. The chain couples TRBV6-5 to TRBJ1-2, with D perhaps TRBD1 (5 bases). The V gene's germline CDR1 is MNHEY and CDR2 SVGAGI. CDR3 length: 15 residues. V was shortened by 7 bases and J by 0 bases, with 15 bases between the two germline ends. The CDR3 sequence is CASTQGSTANYGYTF. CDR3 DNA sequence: TGTGCCAGCACCCAGGGTAGCACAGCTAACTATGGCTACACCTTC.

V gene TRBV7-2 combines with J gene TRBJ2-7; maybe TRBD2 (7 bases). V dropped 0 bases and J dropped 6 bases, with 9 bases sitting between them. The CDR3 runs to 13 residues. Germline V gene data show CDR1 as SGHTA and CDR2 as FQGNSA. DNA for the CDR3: TGTGCCAGCAGCTTAGCGGGGGGGCCCGAGCAGTACTTC. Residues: CASSLAGGPEQYF.

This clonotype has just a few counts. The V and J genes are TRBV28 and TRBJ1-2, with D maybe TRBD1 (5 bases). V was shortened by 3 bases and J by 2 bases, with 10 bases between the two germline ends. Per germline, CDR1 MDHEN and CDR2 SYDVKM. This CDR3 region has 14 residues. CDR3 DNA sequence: TGTGCCAGCAGTTTGAACAGGCGGAACTATGGCTACACCTTC. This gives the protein CASSLNRRNYGYTF.

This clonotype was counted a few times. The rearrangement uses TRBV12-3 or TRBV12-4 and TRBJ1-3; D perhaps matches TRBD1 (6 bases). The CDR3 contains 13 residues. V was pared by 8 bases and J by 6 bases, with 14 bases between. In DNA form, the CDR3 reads TGTGCCAGCCAACGGGCAGGGGTAAACACCATATATTTT. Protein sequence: CASQRAGVNTIYF.

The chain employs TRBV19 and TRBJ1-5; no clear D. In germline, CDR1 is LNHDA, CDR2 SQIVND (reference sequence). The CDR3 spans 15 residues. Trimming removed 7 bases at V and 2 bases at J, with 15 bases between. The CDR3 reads CASTMGSAGNQPQHF. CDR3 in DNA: TGTGCCAGTACCATGGGTAGTGCGGGCAATCAGCCCCAGCATTTT.

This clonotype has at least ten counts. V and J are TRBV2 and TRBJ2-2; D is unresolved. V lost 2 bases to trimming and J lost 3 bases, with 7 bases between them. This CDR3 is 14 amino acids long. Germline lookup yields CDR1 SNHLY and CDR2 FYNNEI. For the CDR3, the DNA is TGTGCCAGCAGTGAATTTGACTACACCGGGGAGCTGTTTTTT. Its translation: CASSEFDYTGELFF.